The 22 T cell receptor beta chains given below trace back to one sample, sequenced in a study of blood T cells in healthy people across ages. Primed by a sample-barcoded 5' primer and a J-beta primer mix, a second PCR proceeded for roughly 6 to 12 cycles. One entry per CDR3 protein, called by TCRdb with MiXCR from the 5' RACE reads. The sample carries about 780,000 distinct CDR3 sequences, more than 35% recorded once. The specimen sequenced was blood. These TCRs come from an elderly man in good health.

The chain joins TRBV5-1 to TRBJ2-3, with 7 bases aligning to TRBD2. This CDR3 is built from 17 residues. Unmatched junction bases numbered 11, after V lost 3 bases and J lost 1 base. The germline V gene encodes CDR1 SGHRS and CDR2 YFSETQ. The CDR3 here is CASSSMLAGARTDTQYF. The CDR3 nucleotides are TGCGCCAGCAGCTCCATGCTCGCGGGAGCCCGCACAGATACGCAGTATTTT.

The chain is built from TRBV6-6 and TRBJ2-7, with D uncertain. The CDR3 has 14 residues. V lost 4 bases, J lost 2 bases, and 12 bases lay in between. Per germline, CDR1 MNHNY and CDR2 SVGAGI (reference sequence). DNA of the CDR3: TGTGCCAGCAGTTGGCAGGAAATGACCTACGAGCAGTACTTC. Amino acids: CASSWQEMTYEQYF.

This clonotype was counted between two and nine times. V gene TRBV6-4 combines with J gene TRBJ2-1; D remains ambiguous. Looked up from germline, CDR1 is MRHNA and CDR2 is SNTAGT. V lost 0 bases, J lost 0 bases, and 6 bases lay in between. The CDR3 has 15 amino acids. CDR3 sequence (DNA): TGTGCCAGCAGTGACTCGGCAGGCTCCTACAATGAGCAGTTCTTC. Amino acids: CASSDSAGSYNEQFF.

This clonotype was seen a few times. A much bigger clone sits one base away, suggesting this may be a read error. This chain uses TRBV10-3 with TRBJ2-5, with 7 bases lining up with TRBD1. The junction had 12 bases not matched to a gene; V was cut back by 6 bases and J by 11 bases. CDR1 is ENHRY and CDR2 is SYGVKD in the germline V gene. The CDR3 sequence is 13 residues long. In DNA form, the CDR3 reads TGTGCCATCAGGGACAGGTTGAACGATGAGCAGTACTTC. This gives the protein CAIRDRLNDEQYF.

The CDR3 protein is CASSSAPGDNEQFF. CDR3 coding DNA: TGCGCCAGCAGCTCTGCACCGGGGGACAATGAGCAGTTCTTC. V gene TRBV5-1 combines with J gene TRBJ2-1, with D tentatively TRBD2 (6 bases). The germline gives CDR1 SGHRS, CDR2 YFSETQ. Trimming removed 3 bases from V and 5 bases from J, with 12 bases in between. This CDR3 has 14 amino acids.

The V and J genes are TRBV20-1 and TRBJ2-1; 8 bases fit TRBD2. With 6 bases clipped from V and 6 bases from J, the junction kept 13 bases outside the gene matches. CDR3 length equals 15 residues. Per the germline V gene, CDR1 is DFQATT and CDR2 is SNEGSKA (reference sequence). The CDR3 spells CSAQREGQGRNEQFF. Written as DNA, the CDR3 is TGCAGTGCCCAACGGGAGGGCCAGGGCCGCAATGAGCAGTTCTTC.

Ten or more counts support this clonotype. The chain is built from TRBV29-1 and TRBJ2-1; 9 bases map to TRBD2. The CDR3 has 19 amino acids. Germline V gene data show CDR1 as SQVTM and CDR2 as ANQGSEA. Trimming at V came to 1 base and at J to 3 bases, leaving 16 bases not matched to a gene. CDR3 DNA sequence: TGCAGCGTTGAAGTTGGAGTAGCGGGAGTAATCGGCTACTACAATGAGCAGTTCTTC. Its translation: CSVEVGVAGVIGYYNEQFF.

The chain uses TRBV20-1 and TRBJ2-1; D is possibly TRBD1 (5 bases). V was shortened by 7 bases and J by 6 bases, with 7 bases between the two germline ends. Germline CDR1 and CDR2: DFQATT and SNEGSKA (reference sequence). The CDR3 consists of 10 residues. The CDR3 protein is CSGGSNEQFF. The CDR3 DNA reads TGCAGTGGGGGCAGCAATGAGCAGTTCTTC.

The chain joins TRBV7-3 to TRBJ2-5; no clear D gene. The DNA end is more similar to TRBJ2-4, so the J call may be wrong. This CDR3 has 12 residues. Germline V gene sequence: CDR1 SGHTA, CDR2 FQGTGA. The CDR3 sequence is CASSLNQNIQYF. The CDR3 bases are TGTGCCAGCAGCTTAAACCAAAACATTCAGTACTTC.

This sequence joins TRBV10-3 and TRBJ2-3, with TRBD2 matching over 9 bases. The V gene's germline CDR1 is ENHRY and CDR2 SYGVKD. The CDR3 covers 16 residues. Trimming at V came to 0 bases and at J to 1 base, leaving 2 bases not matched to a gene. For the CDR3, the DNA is TGTGCCATCAGTGAGTCGGAGCGGGGGGGCACAGATACGCAGTATTTT. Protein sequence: CAISESERGGTDTQYF.

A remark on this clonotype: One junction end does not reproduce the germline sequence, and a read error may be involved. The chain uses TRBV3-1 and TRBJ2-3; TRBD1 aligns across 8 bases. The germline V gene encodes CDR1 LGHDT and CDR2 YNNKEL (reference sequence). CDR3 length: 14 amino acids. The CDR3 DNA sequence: TGTGCCATCAGCTTCAGGGGGCGGGCAGATACGCAGTATTTT. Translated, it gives CAISFRGRADTQYF.

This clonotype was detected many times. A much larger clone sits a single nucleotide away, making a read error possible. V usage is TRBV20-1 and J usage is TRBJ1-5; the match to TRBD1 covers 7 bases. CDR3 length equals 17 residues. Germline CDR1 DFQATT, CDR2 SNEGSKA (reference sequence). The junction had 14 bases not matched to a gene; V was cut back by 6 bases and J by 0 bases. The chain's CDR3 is CSAARGQAFGSNQPQHF. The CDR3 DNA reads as TGCAGTGCAGCTCGAGGACAGGCCTTCGGTAGCAATCAGCCCCAGCATTTT.

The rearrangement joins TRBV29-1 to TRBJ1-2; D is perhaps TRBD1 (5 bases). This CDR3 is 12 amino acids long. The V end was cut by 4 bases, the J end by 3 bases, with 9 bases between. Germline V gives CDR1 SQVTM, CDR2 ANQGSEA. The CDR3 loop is CSVAGLDYGYTF. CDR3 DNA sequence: TGCAGCGTTGCAGGGTTGGACTATGGCTACACCTTC. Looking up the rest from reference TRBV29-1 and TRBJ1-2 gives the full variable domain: SAVISQKPSRDICQRGTSLTIQCQVDSQVTMMFWYRQQPGQSLTLIATANQGSEATYESGFVIDKFPISRPNLTFSTLTVSNMSPEDSSIYLCSVAGLDYGYTFGSGTRLTVV.

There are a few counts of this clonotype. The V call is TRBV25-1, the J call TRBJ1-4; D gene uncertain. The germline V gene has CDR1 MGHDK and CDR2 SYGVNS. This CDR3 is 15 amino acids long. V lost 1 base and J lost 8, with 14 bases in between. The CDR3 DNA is TGTGCCAGCAGTGAATCAGTAGCAGCATCGGAAAAACTGTTTTTT. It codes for CASSESVAASEKLFF.

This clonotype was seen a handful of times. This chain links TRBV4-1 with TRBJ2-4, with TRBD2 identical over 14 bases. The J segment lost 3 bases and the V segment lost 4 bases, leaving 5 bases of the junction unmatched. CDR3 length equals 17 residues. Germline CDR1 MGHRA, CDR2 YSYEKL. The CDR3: CASSLGTSGSDKNIQYF. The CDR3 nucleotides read TGCGCCAGCAGCCTTGGGACTAGCGGGAGCGACAAAAACATTCAGTACTTC.

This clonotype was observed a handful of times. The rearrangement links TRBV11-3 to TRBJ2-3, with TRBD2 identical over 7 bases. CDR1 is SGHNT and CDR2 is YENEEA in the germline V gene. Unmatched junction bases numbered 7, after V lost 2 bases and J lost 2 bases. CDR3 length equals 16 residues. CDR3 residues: CASSLPREGFTDTQYF. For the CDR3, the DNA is TGTGCCAGCAGCTTACCCAGGGAGGGCTTCACAGATACGCAGTATTTT.

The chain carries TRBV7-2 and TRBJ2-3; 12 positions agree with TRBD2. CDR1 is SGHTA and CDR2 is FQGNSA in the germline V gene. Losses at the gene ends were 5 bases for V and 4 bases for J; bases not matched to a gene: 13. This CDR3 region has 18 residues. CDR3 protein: CASSPVRLAGGPSDTQYF. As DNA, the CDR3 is TGTGCCAGCAGCCCGGTGAGGCTAGCGGGAGGGCCCTCAGATACGCAGTATTTT.

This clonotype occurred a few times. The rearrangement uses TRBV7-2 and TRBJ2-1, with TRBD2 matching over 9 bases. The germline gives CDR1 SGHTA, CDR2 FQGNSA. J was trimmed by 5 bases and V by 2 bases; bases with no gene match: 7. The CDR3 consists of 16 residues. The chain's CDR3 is CASSLTPLAGNNEQFF. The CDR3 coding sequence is TGTGCCAGCAGCTTAACCCCCCTAGCGGGAAACAATGAGCAGTTCTTC.

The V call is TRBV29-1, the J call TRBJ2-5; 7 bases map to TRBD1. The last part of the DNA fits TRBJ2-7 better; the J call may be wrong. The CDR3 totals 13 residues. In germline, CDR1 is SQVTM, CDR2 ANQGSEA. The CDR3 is CSVEQGQTYEQYF. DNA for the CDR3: TGCAGCGTTGAGCAGGGACAGACCTACGAGCAGTACTTC.

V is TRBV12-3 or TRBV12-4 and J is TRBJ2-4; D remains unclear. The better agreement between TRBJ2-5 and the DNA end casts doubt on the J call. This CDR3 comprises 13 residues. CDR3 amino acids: CASSDRIQETQYF. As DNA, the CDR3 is TGTGCCAGCAGTGACCGGATCCAAGAGACCCAGTACTTC.

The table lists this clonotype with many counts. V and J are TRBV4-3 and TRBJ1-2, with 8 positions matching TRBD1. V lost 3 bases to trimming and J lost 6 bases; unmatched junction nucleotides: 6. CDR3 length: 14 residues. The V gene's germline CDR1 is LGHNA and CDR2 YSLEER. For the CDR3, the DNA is TGCGCCAGCAGCCACCTGACAGGGGTTGATGGCTACACCTTC. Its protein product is CASSHLTGVDGYTF.

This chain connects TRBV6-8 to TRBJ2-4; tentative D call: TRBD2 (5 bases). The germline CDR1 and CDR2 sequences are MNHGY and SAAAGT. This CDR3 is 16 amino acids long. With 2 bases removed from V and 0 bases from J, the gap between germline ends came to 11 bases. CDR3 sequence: CASSYREGLAKNIQYF. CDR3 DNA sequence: TGTGCCAGCAGTTACAGAGAGGGATTAGCCAAAAACATTCAGTACTTC.